Listed below are T cell receptor beta chains from one sample, sequenced in a study of T cell responses to AZD1222 COVID-19 vaccine. Repertoires were generated with immunoSEQ multiplex PCR, while TCRdb's copy carries only in-frame clones and drops some. The sample contains some 140,000 clones, 85% to 95% of which appear only once. Here the sequenced sample was peripheral blood, taken on day 0 of AZD1222 vaccination. All receptors derive from an adult in good health. The CDR3 runs from the conserved cysteine through the conserved F or W. The D gene is left open where the match is weak. Clone size is shown for a subset of rows, as once, few, many or a class of expanded clone.

j_gene | abundance | v_gene | d_gene | CDR3nt | CDR3aa
TRBJ2-2 | . | TRBV28 | . | TGTGCCAGCAGTCAGACTTTTGCAAGGGAGCTGTTTTTT | CASSQTFARELFF
TRBJ1-2 | . | TRBV12-5 | . | TGTGCTAGTGGTTTGTGGCCGGCGGGTGGCTACACCTTC | CASGLWPAGGYTF
TRBJ1-5 | . | TRBV6-5 | . | TGTGCCAGCAGCCGACAGTACAATAGCAATCAGCCCCAGCATTTT | CASSRQYNSNQPQHF
TRBJ1-5 | . | TRBV19 | . | TGTGCCAGGAGTCAGCCCCAGCATTTT | CARSQPQHF
TRBJ1-2 | . | TRBV28 | TRBD1 | TGTGCCAGCAGTTCCCCCGGGACAGCTAACTATGGCTACACCTTC | CASSSPGTANYGYTF
TRBJ1-4 | . | TRBV30 | . | TGTGCCTGGAGTGTCGGGGCCAGGGGAAAACTGTTTTTT | CAWSVGARGKLFF
TRBJ1-1 | . | TRBV13 | TRBD1 | TGTGCCAGCAGCTCAATGGGACAGGGAGCTGAAGCTTTCTTT | CASSSMGQGAEAFF
TRBJ1-6 | . | TRBV9 | TRBD1 | TGTGCCAGCAGCCCGGGACAGGGGAAATCACCCCTCCACTTT | CASSPGQGKSPLHF
TRBJ2-1 | . | TRBV6-5 | TRBD1 | TGTGCCAGCAGCTACCCGGGACAGGGGGGCGATGAGCAGTTCTTC | CASSYPGQGGDEQFF
TRBJ1-5 | . | TRBV5-5 | . | TGTGCCAGCAGCTTGGCCGGTCAGGGACTATGGCCCCAGCATTTT | CASSLAGQGLWPQHF
TRBJ1-1 | . | TRBV28 | TRBD1 | TGTGCCAGCAGTTTACCCGACAGGGGTGGAACTGAAGCTTTCTTT | CASSLPDRGGTEAFF
TRBJ1-1 | . | TRBV14 | . | TGTGCCAGCAGCCAAGTACAGGGAAGGCCCCCGAAGGCTTTCTTT | CASSQVQGRPPKAFF
TRBJ1-1 | . | TRBV5-1 | . | TGCGCCAGCAGCCCCGCTGGGGCTGAAGCTTTCTTT | CASSPAGAEAFF
TRBJ2-2 | . | TRBV4-1 | TRBD1 | TGCGCCAGCAGCCCTCGACAGGGGGGAAACACCGGGGAGCTGTTTTTT | CASSPRQGGNTGELFF
TRBJ2-7 | . | TRBV27 | . | TGTGCCAGCAGTTTATTTCCTGGACAGCCCACCTACGAGCAGTACTTC | CASSLFPGQPTYEQYF
TRBJ1-1 | . | TRBV19 | . | TGTGCCAGTATGTGGGGGGACACTGAAGCTTTCTTT | CASMWGDTEAFF
TRBJ1-2 | once | TRBV21-1 | . | TGTGCCAGCAGCAAATGGAACAGGGTTCTCTGTGGCTACACCTTC | CASSKWNRVLCGYTF
TRBJ1-1 | . | TRBV21-1 | . | TGTGCCAGCCTCGTAGGACACCTGCTTGAAGCTTTCTTT | CASLVGHLLEAFF
TRBJ2-3 | . | TRBV4-3 | TRBD2 | TGCGCCAGCAGCCATGGACTAGCGGGGGGTGGTGATACGCAGTATTTT | CASSHGLAGGGDTQYF
TRBJ1-1 | once | TRBV5-1 | TRBD1 | TGCGCCAGCAGCTCGATAGGACAGGGGGACACTGAAGCTTTCTTT | CASSSIGQGDTEAFF
TRBJ2-2 | once | TRBV19 | . | TGTGCCAGTATGAGTCAGGCGAGCACCGGGGAGCTGTTTTTT | CASMSQASTGELFF
TRBJ2-4 | . | TRBV18 | . | TGTGCCAGCTCACCAAACCCTGGGGACATTCAGTACTTC | CASSPNPGDIQYF
TRBJ1-1 | . | TRBV5-1 | . | TGCGCCAGCAGCGGATACACGAACACTGAAGCTTTCTTT | CASSGYTNTEAFF
TRBJ2-3 | few | TRBV5-6 | . | TGTGCCAGCAGTTCGGTCCCCCAAAGCCCCACAGATACGCAGTATTTT | CASSSVPQSPTDTQYF
TRBJ2-4 | . | TRBV28 | . | TGTGCCAGCAGTTCCCCCCAGGGGAATGGAAACATTCAGTACTTC | CASSSPQGNGNIQYF
TRBJ2-1 | . | TRBV28 | TRBD2 | TGTGCCAGCAGTTTAGGGACTAGCGGGAGCTCCTACAATGAGCAGTTCTTC | CASSLGTSGSSYNEQFF
TRBJ1-2 | . | TRBV19 | TRBD1 | TGTGCCAGCCAGGGACAGCAGCTTGGCTACACCTTC | CASQGQQLGYTF
TRBJ2-7 | . | TRBV5-1 | TRBD1 | TGCGCCAGCAGCCAGACCCCGACAGGGCGAGACGAGCAGTACTTC | CASSQTPTGRDEQYF
TRBJ2-3 | . | TRBV6-5 | . | TGTGCCAGCCACCATTCGCGTAACACAGATACGCAGTATTTT | CASHHSRNTDTQYF
TRBJ2-7 | . | TRBV27 | . | TGTGCCAGCAGTTCCTATCGAAGGGAGCAGTACTTC | CASSSYRREQYF
TRBJ2-7 | few | TRBV7-2 | TRBD1 | TGTGCCAGCAGCTCCTATGGACAGGGCAACGAGCAGTACTTC | CASSSYGQGNEQYF
TRBJ2-2 | . | TRBV28 | TRBD1 | TGTGCCAGCACAACAGGGGGCACCGGGGAGCTGTTTTTT | CASTTGGTGELFF
TRBJ1-1 | . | TRBV30 | . | TGTGCCTGGAGGGCAAACACTGAAGCTTTCTTT | CAWRANTEAFF
TRBJ2-7 | . | TRBV10-3 | TRBD2 | TGTGCCATCAGCGTTACTAGCGCATACGAGCAGTACTTC | CAISVTSAYEQYF
TRBJ1-1 | . | TRBV5-1 | . | TGCGCCAGCAGCTTGGCCGCTGGGTTGAACACTGAAGCTTTCTTT | CASSLAAGLNTEAFF
TRBJ2-1 | once | TRBV11-2 | TRBD2 | TGTGCCAGCAGCCTCCGGCCGGGACTAGACCGGTACAATGAGCAGTTCTTC | CASSLRPGLDRYNEQFF
TRBJ1-2 | many | TRBV11-2 | . | TGTGCCAGCAGTCGTGAGACAGATCGAAATGGCTACACCTTC | CASSRETDRNGYTF
TRBJ1-4 | . | TRBV30 | . | TGTGCCTGGAGTCCCGGCGGGCCTGCAACTAATGAAAAACTGTTTTTT | CAWSPGGPATNEKLFF
TRBJ1-2 | . | TRBV7-6 | . | TGTGCCAGCAGCTTAAGCGCGGCTGCGGGCTATGGCTACACCTTC | CASSLSAAAGYGYTF
TRBJ1-2 | . | TRBV2 | . | TGTGCCAGCAGTCCGCCACAGGGAGCTAACTATGGCTACACCTTC | CASSPPQGANYGYTF
TRBJ1-1 | once | TRBV6-4 | TRBD1 | TGTGCCAGCAGTGAGACAGGGACCACTGAAGCTTTCTTT | CASSETGTTEAFF
TRBJ1-3 | once | TRBV11-3 | TRBD1 | TGTGCCAGCAGCTCCCGACAGGGGGGCGGAAACACCATATATTTT | CASSSRQGGGNTIYF
TRBJ2-1 | . | TRBV5-4 | TRBD2 | TGTGCCAGCAGCTTGGATGGGACTAGCTGGGACAATGAGCAGTTCTTC | CASSLDGTSWDNEQFF
TRBJ2-7 | . | TRBV2 | TRBD1 | TGTGCCAGCAGTGCGGGACAGATTTACGAGCAGTACTTC | CASSAGQIYEQYF
TRBJ2-1 | many | TRBV7-6 | TRBD2 | TGTGCCAGCAGCTTAGTGGAGTTGGGACTAGCGGAAGCCTACAATGAGCAGTTCTTC | CASSLVELGLAEAYNEQFF
TRBJ2-1 | . | TRBV11-3 | . | TGTGCCAGCATGGGGCAATTTTCCTACAATGAGCAGTTCTTC | CASMGQFSYNEQFF
TRBJ1-1 | . | TRBV11-1 | . | TGTGCCAGCAGCTTGGAGGAGGAAGCTTTCTTT | CASSLEEEAFF
TRBJ1-3 | once | TRBV5-4 | . | TGTGCCAGCAGCCGCGACAGCTACTCTGGAAACACCATATATTTT | CASSRDSYSGNTIYF
TRBJ1-1 | . | TRBV5-4 | . | TGTGCCAGCAGCTTGTTCGGGCCGGCCGACCCTGAAGCTTTCTTT | CASSLFGPADPEAFF
TRBJ2-1 | few | TRBV6-5 | TRBD2 | TGTGCCAGCAGTTACCCCCCGGGGGGGCCCGATGAGCAGTTCTTC | CASSYPPGGPDEQFF
TRBJ2-7 | . | TRBV9 | TRBD1 | TGTGCCAGCAGCTTACGGACAGGGATAAACGAGCAGTACTTC | CASSLRTGINEQYF
TRBJ1-1 | few | TRBV4-3 | . | TGCGCCAGCAGCCAAGAATCAGGGTCGAACACTGAAGCTTTCTTT | CASSQESGSNTEAFF
TRBJ1-2 | few | TRBV20-1 | . | TGCAGTGCTACGACCAGGATTGGCTACACCTTC | CSATTRIGYTF